The T cell receptor (beta chain) described here comes from a study of shared clonotypes between healthy human individuals. Memory CD4+ cells were the fraction left after CD45RA+ naive selection. Each subset's genomic DNA was split evenly across several immunoSEQ plates. Approximately 220 ng DNA, 25,000 to 35,000 T cell genomes, went into each sorted-subset replicate PCR. The repertoire was sequenced with immunoSEQ multiplex PCR; TCRdb's copy has only in-frame clones and lacks some. The top ten hold 0.39% of the sample, which has about 2.3 million clones, 90% to 95% seen once. J gave up 0 bases and V 5 bases, and 8 bases lay outside the gene matches. The CDR3 has 16 amino acids. Per the germline V gene, CDR1 is MDHEN and CDR2 is SYDVKM.

What was sequenced was naive CD4+ T cells from PBMCs. Subset described: CD45RA+ positively selected. The receptor was derived from a man aged 18-30 years in good health. Some clones in this sample may be carry-over from other donors' samples. The rearrangement uses TRBV28 and TRBJ2-3; 7 bases match TRBD2. The CDR3 sequence: CASSPEHSGSTDTQYF. DNA of the CDR3: TGTGCCAGCAGTCCCGAGCATAGCGGGAGCACAGATACGCAGTATTTT.